This TCR beta chain was documented in a study of T cell responses to AZD1222 COVID-19 vaccine. Regarding the study as a whole: Seropositivity was recorded at baseline in only 6 or 7 AZD1222 recipients.

Worth noting for this clone: Its specificity is unknown.

CDR1 and CDR2 (germline): SGHAT, FQDESV (reference sequence). This CDR3 is built from 16 residues. V was clipped by 6 bases and J by 4 bases; unmatched bases: 13. Libraries were prepared by immunoSEQ multiplex PCR; TCRdb keeps only in-frame clonotypes and omits some of them. Among 140,000 or so clones listed, approximately 93% were seen once. The sample in question was peripheral blood, obtained after recovery from COVID-19. The rearrangement uses TRBV11-1 and TRBJ2-5; 8 bases match TRBD2. The TCR comes from an adult who had recovered from COVID-19. The CDR3 is CASSRRAGDFIETQYF. Written as DNA, the CDR3 is TGTGCCAGCAGTAGGCGAGCGGGAGACTTTATAGAGACCCAGTACTTC.